The clone carrying this TCR beta chain was observed a handful of times. Its matching antigen is unknown. The length of the CDR3 is 11 residues. Germline V lookup: CDR1 ENHRY, CDR2 SYGVKD. V shed 4 bases and J shed 5 bases, with 6 bases lying between them. TCRdb itself ran the reads through MiXCR, one entry per CDR3 protein. The data contain tens of thousands of distinct CDR3 sequences, almost 50% of them singletons. The entry originates in a study of type 1 regulatory T cells. Study at large: T-allo10 is an in vitro-generated, Tr1-enriched CD4 T cell product specific for alloantigen.

The study, taken as a whole, reports: Tr1 cells had a more restricted TCR repertoire than non-Tr1 cells.

The clonotype comes from a human donor in good health. V is TRBV10-3 and J is TRBJ2-7, with D uncertain. Source material: cultured non-Tr1 T cells, either the whole culture or a sorted T cell fraction (not recorded which). The CDR3 DNA sequence: TGTGCCATCAGTGTTGCCCACGAGCAGTACTTC. Translating it yields CAISVAHEQYF.